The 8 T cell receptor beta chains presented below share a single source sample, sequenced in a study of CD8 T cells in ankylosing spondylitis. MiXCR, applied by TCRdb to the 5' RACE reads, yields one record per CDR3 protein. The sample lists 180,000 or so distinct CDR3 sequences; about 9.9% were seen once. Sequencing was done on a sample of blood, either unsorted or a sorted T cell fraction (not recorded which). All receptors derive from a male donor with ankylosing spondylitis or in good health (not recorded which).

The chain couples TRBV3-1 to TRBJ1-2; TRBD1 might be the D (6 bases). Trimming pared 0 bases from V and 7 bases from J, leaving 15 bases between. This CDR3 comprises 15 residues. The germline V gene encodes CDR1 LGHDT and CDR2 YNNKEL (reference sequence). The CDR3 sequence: CASSQEGGLAGGYTF. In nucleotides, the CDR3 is TGTGCCAGCAGCCAAGAGGGGGGGCTCGCAGGTGGCTACACCTTC.

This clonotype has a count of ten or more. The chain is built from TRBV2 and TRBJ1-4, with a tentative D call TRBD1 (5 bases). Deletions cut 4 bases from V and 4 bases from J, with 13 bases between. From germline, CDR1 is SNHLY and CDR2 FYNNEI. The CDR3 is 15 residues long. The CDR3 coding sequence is TGTGCCAGCAGTGTCGGGGCAGAATTTAATGAAAAACTGTTTTTT. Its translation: CASSVGAEFNEKLFF.

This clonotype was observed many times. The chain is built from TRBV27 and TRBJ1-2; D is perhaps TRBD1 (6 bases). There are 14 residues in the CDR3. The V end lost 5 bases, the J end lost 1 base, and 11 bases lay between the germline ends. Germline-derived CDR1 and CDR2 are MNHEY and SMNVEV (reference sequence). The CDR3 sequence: CASSPQGINYGYTF. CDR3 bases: TGTGCCAGCAGTCCACAGGGTATTAACTATGGCTACACCTTC.

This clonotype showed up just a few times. The CDR3 reads CASSGQSDYGYTF. Written as DNA, the CDR3 is TGTGCCAGCAGCGGACAGTCAGACTATGGCTACACCTTC. V is TRBV6-1 and J is TRBJ1-2, with a weak D call TRBD1 (6 bases). The ends were cut back, 6 bases at V and 3 bases at J, with 11 bases in the middle. The CDR3 has 13 amino acids. The V gene's germline CDR1 is MNHNS and CDR2 SASEGT.

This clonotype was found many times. This CDR3 reads CSARRQGTTEAFF. The CDR3 nucleotides are TGCAGTGCTAGAAGACAGGGGACCACTGAAGCTTTCTTT. The chain links TRBV20-1 to TRBJ1-1, with 8 bases lining up with TRBD1. CDR1 and CDR2 from the germline V gene are DFQATT and SNEGSKA (reference sequence). The CDR3 sequence is 13 residues long. V was pared by 2 bases and J by 4 bases, with 3 bases of the junction left unmatched.

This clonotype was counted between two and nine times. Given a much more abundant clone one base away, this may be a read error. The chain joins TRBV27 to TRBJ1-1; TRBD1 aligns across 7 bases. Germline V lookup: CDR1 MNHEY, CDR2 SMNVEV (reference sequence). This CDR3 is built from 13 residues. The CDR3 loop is CATRGGVNTETFF. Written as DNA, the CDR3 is TGTGCCACCAGGGGGGGGGTGAACACTGAAACTTTCTTT.

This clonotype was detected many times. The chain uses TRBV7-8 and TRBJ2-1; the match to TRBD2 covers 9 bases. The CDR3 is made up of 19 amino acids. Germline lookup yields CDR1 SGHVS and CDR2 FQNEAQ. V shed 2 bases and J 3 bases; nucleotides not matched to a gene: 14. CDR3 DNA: TGTGCCAGCAGCTTACTCGCTAGCGGGATACCCCGGGGCTACAATGAGCAGTTCTTC. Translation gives CASSLLASGIPRGYNEQFF.

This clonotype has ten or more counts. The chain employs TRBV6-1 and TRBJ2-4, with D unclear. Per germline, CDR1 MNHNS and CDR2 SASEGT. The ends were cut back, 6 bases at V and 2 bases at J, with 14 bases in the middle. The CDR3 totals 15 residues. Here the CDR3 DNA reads TGTGCCAGCAGGGCATCTCGGGTCCCCAAAAACATTCAGTACTTC. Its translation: CASRASRVPKNIQYF.